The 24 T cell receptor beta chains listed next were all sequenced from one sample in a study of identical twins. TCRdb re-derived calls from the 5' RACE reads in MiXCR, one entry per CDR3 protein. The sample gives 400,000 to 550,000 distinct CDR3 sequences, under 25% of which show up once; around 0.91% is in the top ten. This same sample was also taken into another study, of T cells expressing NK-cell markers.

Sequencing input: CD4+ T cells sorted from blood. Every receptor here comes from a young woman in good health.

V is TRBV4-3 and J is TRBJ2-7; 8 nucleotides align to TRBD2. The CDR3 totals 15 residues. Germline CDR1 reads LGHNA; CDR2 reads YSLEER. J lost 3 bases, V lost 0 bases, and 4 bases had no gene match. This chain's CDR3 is CASSQEAGEFYEQYF. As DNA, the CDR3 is TGCGCCAGCAGCCAAGAAGCGGGAGAGTTCTACGAGCAGTACTTC.

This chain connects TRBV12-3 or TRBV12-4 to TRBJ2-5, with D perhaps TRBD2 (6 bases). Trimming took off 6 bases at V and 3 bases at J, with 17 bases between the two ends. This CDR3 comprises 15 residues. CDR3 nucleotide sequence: TGTGCCAGCAGACGAGATGGAGGGGTTGAAGAGACCCAGTACTTC. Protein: CASRRDGGVEETQYF.

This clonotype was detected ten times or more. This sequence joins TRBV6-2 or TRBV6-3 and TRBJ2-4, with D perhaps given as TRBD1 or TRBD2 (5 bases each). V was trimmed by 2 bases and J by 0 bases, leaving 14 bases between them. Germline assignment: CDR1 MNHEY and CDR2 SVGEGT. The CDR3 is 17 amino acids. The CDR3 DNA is TGTGCCAGCAGTTACAACCGGGACCCTTTAGCCAAAAACATTCAGTACTTC. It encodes CASSYNRDPLAKNIQYF.

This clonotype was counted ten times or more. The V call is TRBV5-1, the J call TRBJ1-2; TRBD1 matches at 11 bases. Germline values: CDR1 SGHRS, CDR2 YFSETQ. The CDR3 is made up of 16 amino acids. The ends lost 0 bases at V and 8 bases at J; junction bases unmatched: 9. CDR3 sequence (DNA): TGCGCCAGCAGCTTGGCCCAAAGGACAGGGGGCAGCGGCTACACCTTC. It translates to CASSLAQRTGGSGYTF.

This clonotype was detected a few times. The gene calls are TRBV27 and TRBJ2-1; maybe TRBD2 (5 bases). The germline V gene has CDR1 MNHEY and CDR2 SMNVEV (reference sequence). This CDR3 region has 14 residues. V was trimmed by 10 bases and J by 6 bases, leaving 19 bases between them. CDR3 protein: CATQVEGTRNEQFF. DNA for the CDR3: TGTGCCACCCAGGTAGAGGGAACCCGCAATGAGCAGTTCTTC.

The CDR3 bases are TGTGCCAGCAGTTATGTGGCGGGCCGCACAGATACGCAGTATTTT. It codes for CASSYVAGRTDTQYF. V gene TRBV6-5 combines with J gene TRBJ2-3; maybe TRBD2 (5 bases). The CDR3 covers 15 residues. Deletions cut 3 bases from V and 1 base from J, with 11 bases between. The germline gives CDR1 MNHEY, CDR2 SVGAGI.

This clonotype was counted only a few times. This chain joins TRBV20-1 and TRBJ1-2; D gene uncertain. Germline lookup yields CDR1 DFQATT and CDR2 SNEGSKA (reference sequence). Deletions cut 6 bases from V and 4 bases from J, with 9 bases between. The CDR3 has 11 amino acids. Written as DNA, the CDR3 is TGCAGTGCCGCTAGCGCCTATGGCTACACCTTC. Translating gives CSAASAYGYTF.

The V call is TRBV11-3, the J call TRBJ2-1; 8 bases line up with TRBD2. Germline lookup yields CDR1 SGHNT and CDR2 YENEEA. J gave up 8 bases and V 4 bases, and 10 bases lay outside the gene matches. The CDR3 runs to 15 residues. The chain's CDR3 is CASSSTPGLVDEQFF. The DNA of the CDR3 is TGTGCCAGCAGCTCAACACCGGGACTAGTCGATGAGCAGTTCTTC. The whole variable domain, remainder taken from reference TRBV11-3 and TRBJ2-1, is EAGVVQSPRYKIIEKKQPVAFWCNPISGHNTLYWYLQNLGQGPELLIRYENEEAVDDSQLPKDRFSAERLKGVDSTLKIQPAELGDSAVYLCASSSTPGLVDEQFFGPGTRLTVL.

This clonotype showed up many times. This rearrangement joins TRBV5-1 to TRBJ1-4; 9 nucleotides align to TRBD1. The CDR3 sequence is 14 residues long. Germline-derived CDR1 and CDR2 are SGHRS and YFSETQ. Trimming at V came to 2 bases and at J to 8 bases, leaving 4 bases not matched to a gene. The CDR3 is CASSLQGAEEKLFF. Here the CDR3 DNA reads TGCGCCAGCAGCTTACAGGGGGCAGAAGAAAAACTGTTTTTT.

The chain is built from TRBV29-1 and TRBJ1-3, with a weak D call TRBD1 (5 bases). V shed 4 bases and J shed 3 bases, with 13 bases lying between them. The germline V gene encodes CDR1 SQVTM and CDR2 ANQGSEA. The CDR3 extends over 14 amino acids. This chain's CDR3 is CSVGMGGDGNTIYF. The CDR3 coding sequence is TGCAGCGTTGGTATGGGGGGAGATGGAAACACCATATATTTT.

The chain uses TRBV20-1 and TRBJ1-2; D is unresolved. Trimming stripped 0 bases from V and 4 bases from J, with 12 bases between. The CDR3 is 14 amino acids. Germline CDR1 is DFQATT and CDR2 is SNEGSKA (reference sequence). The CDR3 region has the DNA TGCAGTGCTAGAGATCCAGCAGTCCCCTATGGCTACACCTTC. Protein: CSARDPAVPYGYTF.

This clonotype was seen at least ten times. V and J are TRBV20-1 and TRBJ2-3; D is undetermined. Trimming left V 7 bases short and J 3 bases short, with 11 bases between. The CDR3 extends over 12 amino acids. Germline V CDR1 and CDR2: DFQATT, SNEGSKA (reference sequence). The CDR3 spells CSGQARTDTQYF. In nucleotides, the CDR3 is TGCAGTGGGCAAGCTAGAACAGATACGCAGTATTTT.

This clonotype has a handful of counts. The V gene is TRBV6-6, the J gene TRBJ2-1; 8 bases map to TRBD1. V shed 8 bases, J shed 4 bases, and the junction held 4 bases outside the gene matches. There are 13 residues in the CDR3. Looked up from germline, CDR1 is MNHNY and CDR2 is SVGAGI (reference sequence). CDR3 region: CASGQGWYNEQFF. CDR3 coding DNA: TGTGCCAGCGGACAGGGATGGTACAATGAGCAGTTCTTC.

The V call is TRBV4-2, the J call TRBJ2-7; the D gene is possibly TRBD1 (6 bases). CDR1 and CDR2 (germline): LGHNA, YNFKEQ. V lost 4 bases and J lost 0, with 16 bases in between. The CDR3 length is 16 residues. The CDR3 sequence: CASSPYGVRGSYEQYF. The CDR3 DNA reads TGTGCCAGCAGCCCCTATGGAGTCAGGGGCTCCTACGAGCAGTACTTC.

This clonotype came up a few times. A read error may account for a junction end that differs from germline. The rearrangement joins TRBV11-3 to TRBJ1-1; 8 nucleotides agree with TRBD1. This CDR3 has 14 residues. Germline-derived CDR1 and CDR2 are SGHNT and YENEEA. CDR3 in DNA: TGTGCCAGCAGCCCCAACGGACAGGGTATGAGGAGTGTCTTT. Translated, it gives CASSPNGQGMRSVF.

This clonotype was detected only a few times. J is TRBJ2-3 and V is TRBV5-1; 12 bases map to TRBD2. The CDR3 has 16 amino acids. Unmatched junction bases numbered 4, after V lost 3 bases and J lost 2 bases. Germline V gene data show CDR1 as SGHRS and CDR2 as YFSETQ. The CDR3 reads CASSYGLAGNTDTQYF. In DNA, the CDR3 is TGCGCCAGCAGCTATGGACTAGCGGGGAACACAGATACGCAGTATTTT.

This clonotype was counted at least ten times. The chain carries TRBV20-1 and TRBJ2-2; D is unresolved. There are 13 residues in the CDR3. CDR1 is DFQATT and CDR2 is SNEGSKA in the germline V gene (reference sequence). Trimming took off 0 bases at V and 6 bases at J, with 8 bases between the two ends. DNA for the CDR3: TGCAGTGCTAGAGACGGGTTTGCCGGGGAGCTGTTTTTT. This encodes CSARDGFAGELFF.

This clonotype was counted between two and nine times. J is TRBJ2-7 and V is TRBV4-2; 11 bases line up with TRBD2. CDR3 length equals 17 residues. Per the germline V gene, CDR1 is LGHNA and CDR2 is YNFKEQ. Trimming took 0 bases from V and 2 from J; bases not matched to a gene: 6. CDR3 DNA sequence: TGTGCCAGCAGCCAAGACTTAGCGGGAGGGCCGGCCTACGAGCAGTACTTC. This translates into CASSQDLAGGPAYEQYF.

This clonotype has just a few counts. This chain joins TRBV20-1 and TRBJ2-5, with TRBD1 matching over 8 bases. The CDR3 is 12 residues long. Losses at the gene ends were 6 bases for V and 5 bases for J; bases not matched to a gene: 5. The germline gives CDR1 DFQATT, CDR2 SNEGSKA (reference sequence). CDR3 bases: TGCAGTGCCAAGGACAGGGCTGAGACCCAGTACTTC. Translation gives CSAKDRAETQYF.

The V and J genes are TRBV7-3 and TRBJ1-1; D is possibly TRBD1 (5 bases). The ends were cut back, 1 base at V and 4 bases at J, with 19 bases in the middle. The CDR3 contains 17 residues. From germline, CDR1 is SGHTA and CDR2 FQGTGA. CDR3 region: CASSLRRGSGVSTEAFF. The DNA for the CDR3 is TGTGCCAGCAGCTTAAGGCGGGGGTCTGGGGTCAGCACTGAAGCTTTCTTT.

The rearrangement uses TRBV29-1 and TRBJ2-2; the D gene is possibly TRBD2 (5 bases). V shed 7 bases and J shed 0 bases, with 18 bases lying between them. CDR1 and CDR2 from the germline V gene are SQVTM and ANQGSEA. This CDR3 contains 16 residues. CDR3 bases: TGCAGCGCCGGGGTCGGGTGGTTATCGAACACCGGGGAGCTGTTTTTT. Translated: CSAGVGWLSNTGELFF.

The CDR3: CAISGQGRNSPLHF. The CDR3 nucleotides read TGTGCCATCAGCGGACAGGGACGAAATTCACCCCTCCACTTT. The V gene is TRBV10-3, the J gene TRBJ1-6; 8 bases are a match to TRBD1. The CDR3 totals 14 residues. The germline CDR1 and CDR2 sequences are ENHRY and SYGVKD. The V segment lost 6 bases and the J segment 7 bases; nucleotides outside the gene matches: 5.

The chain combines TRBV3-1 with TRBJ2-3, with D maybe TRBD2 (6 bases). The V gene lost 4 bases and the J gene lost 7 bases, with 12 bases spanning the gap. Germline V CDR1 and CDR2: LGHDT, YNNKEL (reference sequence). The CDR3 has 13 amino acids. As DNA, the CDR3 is TGTGCCAGCAGCCGGGATAGCGGATATACGCAGTATTTT. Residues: CASSRDSGYTQYF.

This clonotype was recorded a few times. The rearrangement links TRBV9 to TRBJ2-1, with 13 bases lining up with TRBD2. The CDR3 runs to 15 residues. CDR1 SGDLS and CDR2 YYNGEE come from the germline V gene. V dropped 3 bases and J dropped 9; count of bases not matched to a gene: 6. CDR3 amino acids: CASSGGLAGDGEQFF. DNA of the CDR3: TGTGCCAGCAGCGGAGGACTAGCGGGAGACGGTGAGCAGTTCTTC.